The sample holds a few counts of the clone carrying this T cell receptor beta chain. Some clones are missing from TCRdb's copy, which holds only in-frame ones; the method was immunoSEQ multiplex PCR. There are 170,000 or so clones in the sample; 89% occur only once, and about 1.9% lies in the top ten. The data were taken from a study of blood T cell repertoires in COVID-19. This CDR3 contains 16 residues. The germline V gene encodes CDR1 MNHNS and CDR2 SASEGT. Deletions cut 4 bases from V and 2 bases from J, with 12 bases between. The chain carries TRBV6-1 and TRBJ1-6, with D uncertain. This clonotype was obtained from a man in his late teens or twenties who had recovered from COVID-19. Specimen: peripheral blood. Written as DNA, the CDR3 is TGTGCCAGCAGTGGTGCGGAATCTACCTATAATTCACCCCTCCACTTT. It yields the protein CASSGAESTYNSPLHF.